This is a list of T cell receptor beta chains from one sample in a study of regulatory T cells in long-lasting Graves disease. Each CDR3 protein gets one entry after TCRdb re-called the multiplex PCR reads with MiXCR. The table shows 600,000 to 850,000 distinct CDR3 sequences, with around 30% occurring only once. The sequencing here drew on peripheral blood mononuclear cells (PBMCs), taken when the disease was refractory, from a patient treated with antithyroid drugs. The receptors shown here come from a female donor with Graves disease. The CDR3 runs from the conserved cysteine through the conserved F or W. D genes are given only for firm matches. Expanded clones get a size class; other rows say once, few or many, or leave the size out.

v_call	d_call	clone_size	j_call	cdr3_aa	cdr3_nt
TRBV6-1	-	-	TRBJ1-2	CASRYRQENYGYTF	TGTGCCAGCAGATATAGACAGGAAAACTATGGCTACACCTTC
TRBV2	-	few	TRBJ1-4	CASSEQGTGEKLFF	TGTGCCAGCAGTGAACAAGGAACGGGTGAAAAACTGTTTTTT
TRBV11-2	-	many	TRBJ2-5	CASSLPWVAETQYF	TGTGCCAGCAGCTTGCCTTGGGTTGCAGAGACCCAGTACTTC
TRBV2	-	-	TRBJ2-5	CASLRGGGTQYF	TGTGCCAGCCTCCGGGGTGGAGGGACCCAGTACTTC
TRBV20-1	TRBD1	-	TRBJ2-7	CSARDHDRGYEQYF	TGCAGTGCTAGAGATCACGACAGGGGCTACGAGCAGTACTTC
TRBV11-2	-	few	TRBJ2-3	CASSLDRAATDTQYF	TGTGCCAGCAGCTTAGATCGGGCAGCCACAGATACGCAGTATTTT
TRBV12-3/TRBV12-4	TRBD1	few	TRBJ1-5	CASSLPRVAGGVQPQHF	TGTGCCAGCAGCCTCCCCAGGGTGGCAGGGGGAGTTCAGCCCCAGCATTTT
TRBV7-2	-	few	TRBJ1-2	CASSLTSQGPYGYTF	TGTGCCAGCAGCTTAACGTCACAGGGACCATATGGCTACACCTTC
TRBV3-1	TRBD2	-	TRBJ2-1	CASSQAAGEYNEQFF	TGTGCCAGCAGCCAAGCAGCGGGGGAATACAATGAGCAGTTCTTC
TRBV20-1	-	-	TRBJ1-2	CSAIGSHYGYTF	TGCAGTGCTATCGGCTCCCACTATGGCTACACCTTC
TRBV6-1	-	-	TRBJ1-5	CASTLTERARQPQHF	TGTGCCAGCACCCTTACAGAGAGGGCACGGCAGCCCCAGCATTTT
TRBV19	TRBD1	few	TRBJ1-2	CASSIPDRGNYGYTF	TGTGCCAGTAGTATTCCGGACAGGGGAAACTATGGCTACACCTTC
TRBV7-2	TRBD1	few	TRBJ1-1	CASSFTGGAEAFF	TGTGCCAGCAGTTTCACAGGGGGGGCTGAAGCTTTCTTT
TRBV20-1	-	few	TRBJ1-6	CSALLPGRTYSPLHF	TGCAGTGCCCTCCTACCCGGGAGGACGTATTCACCCCTCCACTTT
TRBV2	TRBD1	-	TRBJ1-4	CASSGTGEVGSYEKLFF	TGTGCCAGCAGTGGGACAGGGGAAGTTGGGTCGTATGAAAAACTGTTTTTT
TRBV12-3/TRBV12-4	-	-	TRBJ2-5	CASSLYKVGQETQYF	TGTGCCAGCAGTTTGTACAAAGTGGGGCAAGAGACCCAGTACTTC
TRBV6-1	-	-	TRBJ1-2	CASSRKSGQTNYGYTF	TGTGCCAGCAGCCGTAAAAGTGGCCAGACTAACTATGGCTACACCTTC
TRBV7-9	TRBD2	-	TRBJ2-5	CASSGRTSGILETQYF	TGTGCCAGCAGCGGTCGGACTAGCGGGATTTTAGAGACCCAGTACTTC
TRBV30	TRBD1	-	TRBJ1-5	CAWSGRQGKRQPQHF	TGTGCCTGGAGTGGGCGACAGGGTAAGAGGCAGCCCCAGCATTTT
TRBV6-1	TRBD1	many	TRBJ1-2	CASRRPGQGDGYTF	TGTGCCAGCAGGCGGCCGGGACAGGGTGATGGCTACACCTTC
TRBV12-3/TRBV12-4	-	many	TRBJ1-6	CASSRGNMDSPLHF	TGTGCCAGCAGTAGGGGAAATATGGATTCACCCCTCCACTTT
TRBV29-1	-	few	TRBJ1-2	CSVHRVYGYTF	TGCAGCGTTCACAGGGTGTATGGCTACACCTTC
TRBV7-9	-	-	TRBJ1-1	CASAQGGNTEAFF	TGTGCCAGCGCCCAGGGAGGGAACACTGAAGCTTTCTTT
TRBV7-8	-	many	TRBJ1-2	CASSLVTRASYGYTF	TGTGCCAGCAGCTTAGTCACGAGGGCGAGCTATGGCTACACCTTC
TRBV12-3/TRBV12-4	-	many	TRBJ1-2	CASRQDRAYGYTF	TGTGCCAGCAGGCAGGACAGAGCTTATGGCTACACCTTC
TRBV2	TRBD1	few	TRBJ2-2	CASFLQGQEGGYTGELFF	TGTGCCAGCTTCTTACAAGGACAGGAAGGAGGCTACACCGGGGAGCTGTTTTTT
TRBV19	-	few	TRBJ1-5	CASSIRPENSNQPQHF	TGTGCCAGTAGTATTAGGCCAGAAAATAGCAATCAGCCCCAGCATTTT
TRBV28	TRBD1	many	TRBJ1-1	CASSTRTGNTEAFF	TGTGCCAGCAGTACCCGGACAGGTAACACTGAAGCTTTCTTT
TRBV5-1	-	few	TRBJ2-2	CASSLPLSGGGNTGELFF	TGCGCCAGCAGCTTGCCCCTTAGCGGCGGCGGGAACACCGGGGAGCTGTTTTTT
TRBV20-1	TRBD1	-	TRBJ1-6	CSARGQGLTIRGSPLHF	TGCAGTGCTAGAGGACAGGGGCTAACAATTCGGGGTTCACCCCTCCACTTT
TRBV28	-	-	TRBJ1-2	CASSSRIFDYGYTF	TGTGCCAGCAGTAGCAGGATCTTTGACTATGGCTACACCTTC
TRBV5-1	TRBD1	-	TRBJ2-2	CASSLAYPGQGSGELFF	TGCGCCAGCAGCTTGGCGTACCCGGGACAGGGGTCCGGGGAGCTGTTTTTT
TRBV5-4	-	-	TRBJ2-5	CASSLAKSYQETQYF	TGTGCCAGCAGCTTGGCCAAATCCTACCAAGAGACCCAGTACTTC
TRBV6-2/TRBV6-3	-	-	TRBJ1-1	CASSYMGAPNTEAFF	TGTGCCAGCAGTTACATGGGGGCGCCGAACACTGAAGCTTTCTTT
TRBV7-2	-	-	TRBJ1-3	CASSSDALAPGNTIYF	TGTGCCAGCAGCTCCGACGCCCTAGCCCCAGGAAACACCATATATTTT
TRBV11-2	-	-	TRBJ1-1	CASSAGKGQAFF	TGTGCCAGCAGTGCCGGTAAGGGGCAAGCTTTCTTT
TRBV20-1	-	-	TRBJ2-6	CSASSGSGANVLTF	TGCAGTGCTAGTTCTGGTTCTGGGGCCAACGTCCTGACTTTC
TRBV19	-	-	TRBJ1-2	CASRPHREGYGYTF	TGTGCCAGTAGACCCCACAGGGAGGGGTATGGCTACACCTTC
TRBV5-1	TRBD1	-	TRBJ2-2	CASSLIPRTGGSNTGELFF	TGCGCCAGCAGCTTGATTCCGCGGACAGGGGGCTCGAACACCGGGGAGCTGTTTTTT
TRBV7-3	-	-	TRBJ1-2	CASSLMTNYGYTF	TGTGCCAGCAGCTTAATGACTAACTATGGCTACACCTTC
TRBV7-2	-	-	TRBJ1-2	CASSLARTQYGYTF	TGTGCCAGCAGCTTAGCGAGGACACAATATGGCTACACCTTC
TRBV12-3/TRBV12-4	-	-	TRBJ2-1	CASRSRASYNEQFF	TGTGCCAGCAGATCAAGGGCCTCCTACAATGAGCAGTTCTTC
TRBV30	-	few	TRBJ1-5	CAWSARGDQPQHF	TGTGCCTGGAGTGCCAGGGGTGATCAGCCCCAGCATTTT
TRBV5-1	-	-	TRBJ1-1	CASSLAGREGLDTEAFF	TGCGCCAGCAGCTTGGCCGGGCGGGAGGGTCTGGACACTGAAGCTTTCTTT
TRBV10-3	TRBD2	few	TRBJ2-5	CAISESLAGKETQYF	TGTGCCATCAGTGAGTCCCTAGCGGGAAAAGAGACCCAGTACTTC
TRBV5-1	-	few	TRBJ1-2	CASSFLPADRSYGHTF	TGCGCCAGCAGCTTCCTACCCGCCGACAGGAGCTATGGCCACACCTTC
TRBV5-1	TRBD2	-	TRBJ2-1	CASSAGGSYNEQFF	TGCGCCAGCAGCGCGGGAGGGAGCTACAATGAGCAGTTCTTC
TRBV27	-	-	TRBJ1-2	CASSLSGGGGYTF	TGTGCCAGCAGTTTATCGGGGGGCGGGGGCTACACCTTC
TRBV20-1	-	-	TRBJ1-1	CSARTPGGAQVAFF	TGCAGTGCTAGAACTCCTGGGGGGGCGCAGGTAGCTTTCTTT
TRBV11-2	TRBD2	-	TRBJ2-7	CASSVGTSRYEQYF	TGTGCCAGCAGCGTAGGGACTAGTAGGTACGAGCAGTACTTC
TRBV2	-	-	TRBJ2-7	CASSLRAGTHEQYF	TGTGCCAGCAGCCTAAGGGCAGGGACCCACGAGCAGTACTTC
TRBV18	-	-	TRBJ2-4	CASSPPSRRNIQYF	TGTGCCAGCTCACCTCCGAGTCGTAGAAACATTCAGTACTTC
TRBV6-1	-	-	TRBJ2-3	CASSVLWETDTQYF	TGTGCCAGCAGTGTCCTCTGGGAGACAGATACGCAGTATTTT
TRBV20-1	TRBD1	few	TRBJ1-5	CSADRTGSNQPQHF	TGCAGTGCCGATAGGACAGGGAGCAATCAGCCCCAGCATTTT